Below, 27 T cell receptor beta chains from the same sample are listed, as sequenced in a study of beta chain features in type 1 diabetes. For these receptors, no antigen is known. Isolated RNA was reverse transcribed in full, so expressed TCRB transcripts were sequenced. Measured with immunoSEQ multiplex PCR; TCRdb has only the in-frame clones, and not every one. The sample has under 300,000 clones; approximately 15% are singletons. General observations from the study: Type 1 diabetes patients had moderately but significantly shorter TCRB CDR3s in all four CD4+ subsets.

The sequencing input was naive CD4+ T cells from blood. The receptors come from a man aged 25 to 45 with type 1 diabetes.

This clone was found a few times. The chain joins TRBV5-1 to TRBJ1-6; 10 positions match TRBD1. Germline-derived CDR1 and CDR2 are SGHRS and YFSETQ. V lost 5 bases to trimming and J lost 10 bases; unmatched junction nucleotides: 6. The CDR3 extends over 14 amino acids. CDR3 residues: CASRSGTGVSPLHF. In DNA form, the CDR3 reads TGCGCCAGCAGGTCCGGGACAGGGGTATCACCCCTCCACTTT. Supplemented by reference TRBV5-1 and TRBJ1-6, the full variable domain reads KAGVTQTPRYLIKTRGQQVTLSCSPISGHRSVSWYQQTPGQGLQFLFEYFSETQRNKGNFPGRFSGRQFSNSRSEMNVSTLELGDSALYLCASRSGTGVSPLHFGNGTRLTVT.

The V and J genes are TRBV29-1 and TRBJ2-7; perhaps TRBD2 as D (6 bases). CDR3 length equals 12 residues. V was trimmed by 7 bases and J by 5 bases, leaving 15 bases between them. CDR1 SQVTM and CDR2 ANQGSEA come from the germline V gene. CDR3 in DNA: TGCAGCGCCGGGACCTGGGGGGACGAGCAGTACTTC. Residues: CSAGTWGDEQYF.

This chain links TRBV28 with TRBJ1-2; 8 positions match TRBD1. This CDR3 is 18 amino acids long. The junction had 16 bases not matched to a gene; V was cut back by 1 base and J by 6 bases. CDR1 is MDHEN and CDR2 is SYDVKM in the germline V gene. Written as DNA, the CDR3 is TGTGCCAGCAGTTTATACCCTCGGACAGGGCTGGCTTGGGATGGCTACACCTTC. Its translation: CASSLYPRTGLAWDGYTF.

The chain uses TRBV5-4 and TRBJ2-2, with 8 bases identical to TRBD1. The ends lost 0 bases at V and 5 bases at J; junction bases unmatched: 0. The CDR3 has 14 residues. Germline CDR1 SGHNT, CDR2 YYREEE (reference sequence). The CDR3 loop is CASSLGQGTGELFF. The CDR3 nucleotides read TGTGCCAGCAGCTTGGGACAGGGGACCGGGGAGCTGTTTTTT.

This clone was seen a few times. The chain's CDR3 is CASSLPAGGTNGYTF. The CDR3, as DNA: TGTGCCAGCAGCTTACCTGCGGGGGGCACAAATGGCTACACCTTC. The J gene is TRBJ1-2, the V gene TRBV5-4, with D perhaps matching TRBD1 (6 bases). V lost 2 bases and J 6 bases, leaving 17 bases between the germline ends. Germline CDR1 is SGHNT and CDR2 is YYREEE (reference sequence). This CDR3 comprises 15 residues.

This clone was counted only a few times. The CDR3 here is CAWSENRRVGAFF. CDR3 nucleotides: TGTGCCTGGAGTGAGAACAGGAGGGTGGGCGCTTTCTTT. The chain uses TRBV30 and TRBJ1-1; perhaps TRBD1 as D (5 bases). The CDR3 totals 13 residues. From germline, CDR1 is GTSNPN and CDR2 SVGIG (reference sequence). Trimming removed 1 base from V and 11 bases from J, with 17 bases in between.

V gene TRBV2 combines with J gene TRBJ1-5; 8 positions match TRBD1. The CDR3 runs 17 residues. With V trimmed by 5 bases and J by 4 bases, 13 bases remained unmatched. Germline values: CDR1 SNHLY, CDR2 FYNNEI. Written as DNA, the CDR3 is TGTGCCAGCAGTCGCCGGTTTGGGACAGGTGGTAATCAGCCCCAGCATTTT. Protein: CASSRRFGTGGNQPQHF. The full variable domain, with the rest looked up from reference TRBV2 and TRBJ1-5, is EPEVTQTPSHQVTQMGQEVILRCVPISNHLYFYWYRQILGQKVEFLVSFYNNEISEKSEIFDDQFSVERPDGSNFTLKIRSTKLEDSAMYFCASSRRFGTGGNQPQHFGDGTRLSIL.

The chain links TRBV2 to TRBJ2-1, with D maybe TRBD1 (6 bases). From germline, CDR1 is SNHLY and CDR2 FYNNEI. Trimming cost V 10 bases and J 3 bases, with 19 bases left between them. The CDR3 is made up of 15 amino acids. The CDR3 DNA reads TGTGCCACCGTCAAGGACAGCCAAGGCTACAATGAGCAGTTCTTC. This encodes CATVKDSQGYNEQFF.

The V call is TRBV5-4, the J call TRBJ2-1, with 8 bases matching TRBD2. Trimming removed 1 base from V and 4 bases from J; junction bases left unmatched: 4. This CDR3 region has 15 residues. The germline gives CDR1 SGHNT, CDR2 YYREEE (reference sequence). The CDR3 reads CASSLPGGGYNEQFF. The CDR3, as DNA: TGTGCCAGCAGCTTGCCGGGAGGGGGGTACAATGAGCAGTTCTTC.

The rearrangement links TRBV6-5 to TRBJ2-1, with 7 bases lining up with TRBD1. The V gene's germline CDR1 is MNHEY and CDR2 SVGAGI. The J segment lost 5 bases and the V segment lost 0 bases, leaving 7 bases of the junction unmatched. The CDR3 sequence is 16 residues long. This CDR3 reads CASSYSSGGRNNEQFF. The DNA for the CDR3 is TGTGCCAGCAGTTACTCTTCAGGGGGTAGAAACAATGAGCAGTTCTTC.

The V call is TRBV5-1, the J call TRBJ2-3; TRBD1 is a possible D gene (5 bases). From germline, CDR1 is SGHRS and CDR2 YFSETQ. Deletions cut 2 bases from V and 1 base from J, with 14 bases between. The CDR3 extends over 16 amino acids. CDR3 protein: CASSLGQGSGTDTQYF. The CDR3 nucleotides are TGCGCCAGCAGCTTAGGTCAGGGATCGGGCACAGATACGCAGTATTTT.

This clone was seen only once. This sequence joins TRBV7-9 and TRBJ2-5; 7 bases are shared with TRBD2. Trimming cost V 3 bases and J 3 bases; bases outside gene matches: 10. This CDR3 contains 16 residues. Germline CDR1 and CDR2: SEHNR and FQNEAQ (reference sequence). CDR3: CASSLVGGTTKETQYF. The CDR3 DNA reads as TGTGCCAGCAGCTTGGTGGGAGGGACGACCAAAGAGACCCAGTACTTC.

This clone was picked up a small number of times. The CDR3 coding sequence is TGTGCCAGCTCACTACAGGGGGATACCTACGAGCAGTACTTC. This translates into CASSLQGDTYEQYF. J is TRBJ2-7 and V is TRBV18; TRBD1 aligns across 8 bases. The CDR3 contains 14 residues. Losses at the gene ends were 4 bases for V and 2 bases for J; bases not matched to a gene: 4. From germline, CDR1 is KGHSH and CDR2 LQKENI.

The CDR3 nucleotides read TGTGCCAGCAGTTACTCGACCGGGACAGGGGCCTACGAGCAGTACTTC. Its protein product is CASSYSTGTGAYEQYF. J is TRBJ2-7 and V is TRBV6-5; 10 bases align to TRBD1. Germline CDR1 MNHEY, CDR2 SVGAGI. V was pared by 0 bases and J by 2 bases, with 4 bases of the junction left unmatched. The CDR3 is 16 residues long.

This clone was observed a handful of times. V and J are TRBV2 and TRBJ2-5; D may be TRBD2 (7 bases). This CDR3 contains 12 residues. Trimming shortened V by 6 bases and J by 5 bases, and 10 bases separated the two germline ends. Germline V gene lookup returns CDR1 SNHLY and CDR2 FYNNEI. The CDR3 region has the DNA TGTGCCAGCAGCAGGGGAGGGGAGACCCAGTACTTC. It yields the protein CASSRGGETQYF.

For the CDR3, the DNA is TGTGCCAGCAGTCGTTCTTCTTCTGGGGCCAACGTCCTGACTTTC. This gives the protein CASSRSSSGANVLTF. The chain employs TRBV6-5 and TRBJ2-6; D unclear. CDR1 is MNHEY, CDR2 SVGAGI, per germline. Trimming took off 5 bases at V and 1 base at J, with 9 bases between the two ends. The CDR3 length is 15 residues.

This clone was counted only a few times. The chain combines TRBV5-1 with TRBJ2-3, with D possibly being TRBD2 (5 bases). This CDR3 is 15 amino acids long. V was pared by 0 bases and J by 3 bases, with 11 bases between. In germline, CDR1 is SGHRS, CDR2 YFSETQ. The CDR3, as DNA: TGCGCCAGCAGCTTGGCGGGATTTGGGACAGATACGCAGTATTTT. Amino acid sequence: CASSLAGFGTDTQYF.

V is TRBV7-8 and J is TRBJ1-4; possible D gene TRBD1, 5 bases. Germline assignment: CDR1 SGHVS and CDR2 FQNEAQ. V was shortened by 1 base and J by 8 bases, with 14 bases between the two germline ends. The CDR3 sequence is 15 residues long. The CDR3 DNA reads TGTGCCAGCAGCTTAGTGGGAGGGGCGGGGGAAAAACTGTTTTTT. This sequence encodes CASSLVGGAGEKLFF.

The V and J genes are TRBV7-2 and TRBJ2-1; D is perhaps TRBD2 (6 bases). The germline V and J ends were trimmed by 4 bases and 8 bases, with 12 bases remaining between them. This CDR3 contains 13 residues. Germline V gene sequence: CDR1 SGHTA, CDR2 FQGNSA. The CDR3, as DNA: TGTGCCAGCAGCTCCCTATCGGGAGATGAGCAGTTCTTC. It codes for CASSSLSGDEQFF.

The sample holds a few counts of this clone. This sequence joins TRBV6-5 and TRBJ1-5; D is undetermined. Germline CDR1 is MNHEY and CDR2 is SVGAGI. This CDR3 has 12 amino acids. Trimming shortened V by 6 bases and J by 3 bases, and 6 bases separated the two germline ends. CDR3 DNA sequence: TGTGCCAGCAGCAACTACAATCAGCCCCAGCATTTT. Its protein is CASSNYNQPQHF.

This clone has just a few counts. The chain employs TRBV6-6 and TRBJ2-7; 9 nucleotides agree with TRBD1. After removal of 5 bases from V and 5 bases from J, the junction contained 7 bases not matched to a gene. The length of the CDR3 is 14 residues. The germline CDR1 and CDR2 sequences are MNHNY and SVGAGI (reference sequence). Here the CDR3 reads CASSTGGQGNEQYF. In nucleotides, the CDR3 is TGTGCCAGCAGTACGGGGGGACAGGGCAACGAGCAGTACTTC.

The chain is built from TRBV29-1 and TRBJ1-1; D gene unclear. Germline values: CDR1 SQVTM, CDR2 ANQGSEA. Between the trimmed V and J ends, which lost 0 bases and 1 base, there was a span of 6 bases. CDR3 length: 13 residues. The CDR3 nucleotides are TGCAGCGTTGAAGATGTCCGGAACACTGAAGCTTTCTTT. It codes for CSVEDVRNTEAFF.

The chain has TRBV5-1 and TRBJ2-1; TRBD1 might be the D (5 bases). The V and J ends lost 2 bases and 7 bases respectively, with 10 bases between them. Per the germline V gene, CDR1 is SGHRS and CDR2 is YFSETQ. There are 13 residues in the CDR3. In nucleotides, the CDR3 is TGCGCCAGCAGCTTTAACAGGCAAAATGAGCAGTTCTTC. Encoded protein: CASSFNRQNEQFF. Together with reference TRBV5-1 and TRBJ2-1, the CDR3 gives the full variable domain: KAGVTQTPRYLIKTRGQQVTLSCSPISGHRSVSWYQQTPGQGLQFLFEYFSETQRNKGNFPGRFSGRQFSNSRSEMNVSTLELGDSALYLCASSFNRQNEQFFGPGTRLTVL.

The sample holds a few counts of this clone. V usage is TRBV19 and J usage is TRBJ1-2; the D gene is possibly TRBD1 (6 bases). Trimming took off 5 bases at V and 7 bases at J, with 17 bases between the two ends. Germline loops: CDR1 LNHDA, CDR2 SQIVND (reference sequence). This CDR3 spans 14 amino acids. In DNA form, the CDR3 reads TGTGCCAGTAGTGACGACGGGCAGGGGATTGGCTACACCTTC. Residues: CASSDDGQGIGYTF.

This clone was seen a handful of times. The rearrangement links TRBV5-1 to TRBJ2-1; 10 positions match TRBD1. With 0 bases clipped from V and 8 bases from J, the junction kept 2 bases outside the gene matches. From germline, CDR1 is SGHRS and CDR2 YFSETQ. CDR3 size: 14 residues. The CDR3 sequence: CASSLGQGAHEQFF. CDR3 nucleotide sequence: TGCGCCAGCAGCTTGGGACAGGGGGCCCATGAGCAGTTCTTC.

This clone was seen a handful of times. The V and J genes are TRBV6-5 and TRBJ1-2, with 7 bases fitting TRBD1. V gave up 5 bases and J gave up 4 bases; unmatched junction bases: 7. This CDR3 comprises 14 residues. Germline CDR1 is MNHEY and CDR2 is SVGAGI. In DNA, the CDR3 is TGTGCCAGCAGTCCCGACAGGGACCTCTATGGCTACACCTTC. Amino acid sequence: CASSPDRDLYGYTF.

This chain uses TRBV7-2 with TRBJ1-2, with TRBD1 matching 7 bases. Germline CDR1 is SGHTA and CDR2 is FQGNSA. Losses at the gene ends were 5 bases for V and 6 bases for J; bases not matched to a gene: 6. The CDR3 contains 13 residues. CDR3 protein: CASSKTGEDGYTF. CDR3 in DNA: TGTGCCAGCAGCAAAACAGGGGAGGATGGCTACACCTTC.